This T cell receptor (beta chain) appears in the sequencing data of a study of identical twins' blood T cells. At the level of the study: Roughly six alpha and about 6 beta libraries together yielded 50 million to 65 million reads.

Germline loops: CDR1 SGHAT, CDR2 FQNNGV. The CDR3 runs to 15 residues. V lost 5 bases and J 0 bases, leaving 14 bases between the germline ends. Study-wide results and caveats: Out-of-frame TCRbeta clonotypes reportedly had markedly more similar V usage in twins than unrelated donors.

Worth noting for this clonotype: Its antigen is not identified.

TCRdb fed the 5' RACE reads into MiXCR, producing one record per CDR3 protein. Among roughly 380,000 distinct CDR3 sequences listed, about 28% were seen once. This chain joins TRBV11-2 and TRBJ2-7; D possibly corresponds to TRBD2 (6 bases). Sequences were obtained from PBMCs. This TCR was sampled from a woman aged 18-50 years in good health. For the CDR3, the DNA is TGTGCCAGCAGCCAAGGAGGGTCAAGCTCCTACGAGCAGTACTTC. This encodes CASSQGGSSSYEQYF.